This T cell receptor (beta chain) was captured in a study of identical twins. Comments on this clonotype: What it recognizes is unknown.

The study's findings and limits: There were fewer insertions in abundant cord blood beta clonotypes, but memory repertoires showed no such pattern.

Trimming shortened V by 0 bases and J by 0 bases, and 15 bases separated the two germline ends. Germline V gene sequence: CDR1 LGHNA, CDR2 YNFKEQ. This CDR3 is built from 18 residues. MiXCR, run by TCRdb on the 5' RACE reads, gives a single entry per CDR3 protein. The table has about 530,000 distinct CDR3 sequences, 15% seen once. These data also featured in a second study, about yellow fever vaccine responses in identical twins.

This sequence originates from a young woman in good health. The chain recombines TRBV4-2 with TRBJ2-4, with a tentative D call TRBD1 (6 bases). Material: CD4+ T cells sorted from blood. Here the CDR3 DNA reads TGTGCCAGCAGCCAAGATCGTGAACAGGGTCTAGCCAAAAACATTCAGTACTTC. Residues: CASSQDREQGLAKNIQYF.